The sequence of this TCR beta chain was determined in a study of cytomegalovirus exposure and HLA in healthy donors. Primers: 60 Vbeta forward and 13 Jbeta reverse. Here immunoSEQ multiplex PCR was the method, and the copy in TCRdb shows in-frame clones only, minus some. The sample carries 120,000 or so clones, 80% recorded once. CDR3 length: 16 amino acids. CDR1 and CDR2 from the germline V gene are SGHDT and YYEEEE. Trimming left V 5 bases short and J 5 bases short, with 22 bases between. The receptor was isolated from a female donor in good health and CMV-seropositive. The chain carries TRBV5-6 and TRBJ1-1, with a possible D match to TRBD1 (6 bases). Sequenced input: PBMCs. The CDR3 nucleotides read TGTGCCAGCAGTAACAATCTCAGGGGACGTGAAACTGAAGCTTTCTTT. Translating it yields CASSNNLRGRETEAFF. Based on the CDR3 plus reference TRBV5-6 and TRBJ1-1, the full variable domain is DAGVTQSPTHLIKTRGQQVTLRCSPKSGHDTVSWYQQALGQGPQFIFQYYEEEERQRGNFPDRFSGHQFPNYSSELNVNALLLGDSALYLCASSNNLRGRETEAFFGQGTRLTVV.